This entry describes one TCR beta chain. These data are taken from a study of blood T cell repertoires in COVID-19. A Seattle source enrolled patients during active infection and followed them longitudinally. Produced via immunoSEQ multiplex PCR; TCRdb's table is partial and in-frame only. The profile shows some 240,000 clones, about four fifths of them singletons. V gave up 5 bases and J gave up 5 bases, with 6 bases separating them. CDR1 is SGHAT and CDR2 is FQNNGV in the germline V gene. This CDR3 is 12 amino acids long. This sequence joins TRBV11-2 and TRBJ2-2; D uncertain. This TCR came from a woman older than 75 with COVID-19, enrolled during active disease. Sequences were obtained from peripheral blood. The CDR3 DNA reads as TGTGCCAGCAGCCCTTTTACCGGGGAGCTGTTTTTT. Amino acid sequence: CASSPFTGELFF.